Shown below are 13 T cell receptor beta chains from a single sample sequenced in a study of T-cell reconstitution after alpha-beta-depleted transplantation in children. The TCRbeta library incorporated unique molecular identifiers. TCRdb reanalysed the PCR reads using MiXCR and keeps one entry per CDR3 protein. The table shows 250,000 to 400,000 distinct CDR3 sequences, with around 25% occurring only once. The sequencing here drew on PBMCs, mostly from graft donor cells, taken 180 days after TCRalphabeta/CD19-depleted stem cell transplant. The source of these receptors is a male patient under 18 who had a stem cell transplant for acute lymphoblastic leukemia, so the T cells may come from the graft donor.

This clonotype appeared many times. Here the CDR3 DNA reads TGTGCCAGCAGGCCTCCCCGGAGCGTAGGCGGGGATGAGCAGTTCTTC. Translated: CASRPPRSVGGDEQFF. The V call is TRBV12-3 or TRBV12-4, the J call TRBJ2-1; TRBD2 is a possible D gene (6 bases). This CDR3 region has 16 residues. Trimming took 6 bases from V and 8 from J, leaving 23 bases between them.

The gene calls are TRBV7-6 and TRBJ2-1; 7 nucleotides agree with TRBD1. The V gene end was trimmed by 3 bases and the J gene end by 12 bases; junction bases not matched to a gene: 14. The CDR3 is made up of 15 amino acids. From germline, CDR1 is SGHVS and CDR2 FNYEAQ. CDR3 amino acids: CASSFGTEGVIGQFF. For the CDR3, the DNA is TGTGCCAGCAGCTTCGGGACAGAGGGGGTTATCGGGCAGTTCTTC.

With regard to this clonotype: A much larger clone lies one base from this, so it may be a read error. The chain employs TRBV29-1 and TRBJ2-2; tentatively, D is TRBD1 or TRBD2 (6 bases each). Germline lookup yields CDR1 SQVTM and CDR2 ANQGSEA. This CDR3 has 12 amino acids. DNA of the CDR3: TGCAGCACCCGGGGGCTGGGCGGGGAGCTGTCTTTT. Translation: CSTRGLGGELSF.

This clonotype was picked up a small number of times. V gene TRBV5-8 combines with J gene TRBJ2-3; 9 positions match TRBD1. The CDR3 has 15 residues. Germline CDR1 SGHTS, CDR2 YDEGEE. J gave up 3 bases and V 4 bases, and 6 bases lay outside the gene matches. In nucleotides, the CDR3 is TGTGCCAGCAGCCATGGGACAGGGAAAACAGATACGCAGTATTTT. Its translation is CASSHGTGKTDTQYF.

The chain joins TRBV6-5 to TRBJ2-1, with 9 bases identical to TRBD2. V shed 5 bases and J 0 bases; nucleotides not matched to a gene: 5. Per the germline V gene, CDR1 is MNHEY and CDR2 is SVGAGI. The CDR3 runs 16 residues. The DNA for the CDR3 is TGTGCCAGCAGTGGCCGACTAGCGGACTCCTACAATGAGCAGTTCTTC. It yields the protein CASSGRLADSYNEQFF.

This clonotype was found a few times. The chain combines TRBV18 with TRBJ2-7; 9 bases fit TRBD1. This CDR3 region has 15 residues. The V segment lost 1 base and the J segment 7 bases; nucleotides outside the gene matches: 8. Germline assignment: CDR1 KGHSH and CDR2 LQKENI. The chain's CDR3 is CASSPRGTGSWEQYF. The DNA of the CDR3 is TGTGCCAGCTCACCACGGGGGACAGGGTCCTGGGAGCAGTACTTC.

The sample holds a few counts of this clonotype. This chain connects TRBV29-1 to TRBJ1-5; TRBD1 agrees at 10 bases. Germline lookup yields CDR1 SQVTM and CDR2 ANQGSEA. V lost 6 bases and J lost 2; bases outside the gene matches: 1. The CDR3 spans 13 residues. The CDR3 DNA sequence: TGCAGCGTCGGGACAGGGGGCAATCAGCCCCAGCATTTT. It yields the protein CSVGTGGNQPQHF.

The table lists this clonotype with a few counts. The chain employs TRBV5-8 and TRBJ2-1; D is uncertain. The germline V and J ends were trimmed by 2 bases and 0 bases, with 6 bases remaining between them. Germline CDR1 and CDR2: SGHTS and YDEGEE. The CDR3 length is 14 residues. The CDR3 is CASSFESSYNEQFF. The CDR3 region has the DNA TGTGCCAGCAGCTTTGAGAGCTCCTACAATGAGCAGTTCTTC.

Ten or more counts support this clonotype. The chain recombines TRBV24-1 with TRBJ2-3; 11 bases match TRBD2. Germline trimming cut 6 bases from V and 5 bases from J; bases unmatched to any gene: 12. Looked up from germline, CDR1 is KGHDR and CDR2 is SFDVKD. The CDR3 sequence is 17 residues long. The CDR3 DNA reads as TGTGCCACCAGTTATCCCACTAGCGGGAGAGTCGGAGATACGCAGTATTTT. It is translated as CATSYPTSGRVGDTQYF.

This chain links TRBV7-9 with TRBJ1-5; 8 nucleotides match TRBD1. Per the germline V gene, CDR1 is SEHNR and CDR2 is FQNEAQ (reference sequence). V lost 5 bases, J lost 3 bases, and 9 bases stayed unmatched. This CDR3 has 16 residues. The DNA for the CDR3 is TGTGCCAGCAGCCCAGGGACAGGCGAAACCAATCAGCCCCAGCATTTT. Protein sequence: CASSPGTGETNQPQHF.

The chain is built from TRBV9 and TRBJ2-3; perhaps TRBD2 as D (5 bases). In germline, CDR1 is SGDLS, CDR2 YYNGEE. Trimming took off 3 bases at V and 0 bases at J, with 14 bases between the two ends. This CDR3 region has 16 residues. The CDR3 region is CASSASLRASTDTQYF. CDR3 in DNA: TGTGCCAGCAGCGCATCCCTGAGGGCTAGCACAGATACGCAGTATTTT.

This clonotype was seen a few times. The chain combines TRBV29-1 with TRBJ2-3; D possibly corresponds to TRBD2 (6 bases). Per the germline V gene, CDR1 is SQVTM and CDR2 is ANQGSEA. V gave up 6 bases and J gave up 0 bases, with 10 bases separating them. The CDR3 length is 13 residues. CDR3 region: CSVSGLSTDTQYF. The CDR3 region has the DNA TGCAGCGTCTCGGGACTTAGCACAGATACGCAGTATTTT.

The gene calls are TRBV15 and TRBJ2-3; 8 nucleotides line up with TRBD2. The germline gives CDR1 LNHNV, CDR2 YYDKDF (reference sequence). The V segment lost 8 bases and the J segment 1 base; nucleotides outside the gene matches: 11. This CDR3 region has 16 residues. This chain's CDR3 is CATREEPAGGTDTQYF. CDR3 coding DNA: TGTGCCACCCGAGAGGAACCAGCGGGAGGCACAGATACGCAGTATTTT.